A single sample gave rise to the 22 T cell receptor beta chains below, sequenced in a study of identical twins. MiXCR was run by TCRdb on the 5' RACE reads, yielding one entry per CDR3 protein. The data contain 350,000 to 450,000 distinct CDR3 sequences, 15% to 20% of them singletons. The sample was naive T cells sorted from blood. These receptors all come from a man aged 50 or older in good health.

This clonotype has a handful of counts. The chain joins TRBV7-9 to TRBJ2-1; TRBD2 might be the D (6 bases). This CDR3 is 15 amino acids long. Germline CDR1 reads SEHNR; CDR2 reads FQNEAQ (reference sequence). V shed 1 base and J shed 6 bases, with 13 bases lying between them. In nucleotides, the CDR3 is TGTGCCAGCAGCTTAGAAACGGGGAGGCCCAATGAGCAGTTCTTC. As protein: CASSLETGRPNEQFF.

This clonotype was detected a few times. DNA of the CDR3: TGCAGTGCTCGCCCCGGGACAGGGGGTCGAGAGACCCAGTACTTC. Protein: CSARPGTGGRETQYF. This chain joins TRBV20-1 and TRBJ2-5; 11 bases align to TRBD1. Germline values: CDR1 DFQATT, CDR2 SNEGSKA (reference sequence). This CDR3 contains 15 residues. Trimming cost V 5 bases and J 4 bases; bases outside gene matches: 9.

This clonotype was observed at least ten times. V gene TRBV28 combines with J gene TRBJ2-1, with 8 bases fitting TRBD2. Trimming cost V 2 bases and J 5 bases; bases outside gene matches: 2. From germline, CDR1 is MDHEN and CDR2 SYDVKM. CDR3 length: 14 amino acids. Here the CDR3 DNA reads TGTGCCAGCAGTTTAACTAGCGGACACAATGAGCAGTTCTTC. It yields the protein CASSLTSGHNEQFF.

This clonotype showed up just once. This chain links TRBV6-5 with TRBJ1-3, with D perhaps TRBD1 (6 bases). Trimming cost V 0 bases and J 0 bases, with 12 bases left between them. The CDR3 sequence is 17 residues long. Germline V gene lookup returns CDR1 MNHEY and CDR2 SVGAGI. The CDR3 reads CASSYSEGGFSGNTIYF. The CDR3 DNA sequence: TGTGCCAGCAGTTACTCGGAGGGGGGATTCTCTGGAAACACCATATATTTT.

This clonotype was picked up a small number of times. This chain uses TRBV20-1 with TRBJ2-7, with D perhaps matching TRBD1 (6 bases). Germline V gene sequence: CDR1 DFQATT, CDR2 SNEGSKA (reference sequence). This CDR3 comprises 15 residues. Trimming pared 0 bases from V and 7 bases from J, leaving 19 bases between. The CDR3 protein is CSARDLVTGTEEQYF. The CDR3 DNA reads TGCAGTGCTAGAGATCTCGTCACAGGGACGGAGGAGCAGTACTTC.

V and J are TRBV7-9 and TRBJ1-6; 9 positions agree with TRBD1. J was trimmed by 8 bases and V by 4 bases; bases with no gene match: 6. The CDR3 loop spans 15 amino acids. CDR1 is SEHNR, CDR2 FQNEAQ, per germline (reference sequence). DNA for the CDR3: TGTGCCAGCAGCTACCTACGGACAGGGGATTCACCCCTCCACTTT. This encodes CASSYLRTGDSPLHF.

This CDR3 is CAWSFGTGDVDTQYF. In DNA, the CDR3 is TGTGCCTGGAGTTTCGGGACAGGGGATGTAGATACGCAGTATTTT. V and J are TRBV30 and TRBJ2-3, with 10 bases that match TRBD1. Germline values: CDR1 GTSNPN, CDR2 SVGIG (reference sequence). V lost 2 bases to trimming and J lost 5 bases; unmatched junction nucleotides: 7. The CDR3 runs to 15 residues.

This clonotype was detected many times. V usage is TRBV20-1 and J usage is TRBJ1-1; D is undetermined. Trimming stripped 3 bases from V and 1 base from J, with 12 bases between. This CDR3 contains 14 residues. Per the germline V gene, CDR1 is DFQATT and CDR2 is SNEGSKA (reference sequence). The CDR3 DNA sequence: TGCAGTGCTAGCTACTCCACACGGAACACTGAAGCTTTCTTT. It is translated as CSASYSTRNTEAFF.

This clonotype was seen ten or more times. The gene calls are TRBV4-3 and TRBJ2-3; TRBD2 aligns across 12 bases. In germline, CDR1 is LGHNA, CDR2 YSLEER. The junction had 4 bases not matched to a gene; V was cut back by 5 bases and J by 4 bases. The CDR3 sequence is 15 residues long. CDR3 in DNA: TGCGCCAGCAGCGCGACTAGCGGGGGCTCAGATACGCAGTATTTT. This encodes CASSATSGGSDTQYF.

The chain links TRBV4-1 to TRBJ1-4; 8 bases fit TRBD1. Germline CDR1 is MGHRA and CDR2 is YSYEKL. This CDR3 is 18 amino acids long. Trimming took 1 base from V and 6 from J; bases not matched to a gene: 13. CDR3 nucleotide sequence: TGCGCCAGCAGCCAAGGTGATGGCAGGGGGCGTCTGGATGAAAAACTGTTTTTT. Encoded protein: CASSQGDGRGRLDEKLFF.

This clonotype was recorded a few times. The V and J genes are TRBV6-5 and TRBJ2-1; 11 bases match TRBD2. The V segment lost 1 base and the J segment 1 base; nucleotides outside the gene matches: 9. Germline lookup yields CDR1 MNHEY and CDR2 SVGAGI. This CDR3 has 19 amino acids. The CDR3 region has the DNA TGTGCCAGCAGTTACTTCGCTAGCGGGAGGTTAGGGTCCTACAATGAGCAGTTCTTC. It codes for CASSYFASGRLGSYNEQFF.

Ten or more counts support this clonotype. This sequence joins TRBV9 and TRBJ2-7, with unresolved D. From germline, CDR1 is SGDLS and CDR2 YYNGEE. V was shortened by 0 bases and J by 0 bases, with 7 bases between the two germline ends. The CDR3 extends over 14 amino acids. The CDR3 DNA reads TGTGCCAGCAGCGTAGGACGGAGCTCCTACGAGCAGTACTTC. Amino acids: CASSVGRSSYEQYF.

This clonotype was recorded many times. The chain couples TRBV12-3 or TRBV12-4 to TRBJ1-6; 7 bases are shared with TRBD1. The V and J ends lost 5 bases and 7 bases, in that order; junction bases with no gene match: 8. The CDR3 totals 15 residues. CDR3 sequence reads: CASSPLQGENSPLHF. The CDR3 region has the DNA TGTGCCAGCAGTCCCCTTCAGGGGGAGAATTCACCCCTCCACTTT.

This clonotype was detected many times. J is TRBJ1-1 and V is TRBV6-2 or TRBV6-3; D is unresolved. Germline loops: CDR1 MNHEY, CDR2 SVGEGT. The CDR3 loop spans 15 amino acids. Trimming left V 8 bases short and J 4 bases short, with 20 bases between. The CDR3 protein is CASYRAGTSSTEAFF. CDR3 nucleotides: TGTGCCAGCTACCGGGCAGGAACGTCGTCCACTGAAGCTTTCTTT.

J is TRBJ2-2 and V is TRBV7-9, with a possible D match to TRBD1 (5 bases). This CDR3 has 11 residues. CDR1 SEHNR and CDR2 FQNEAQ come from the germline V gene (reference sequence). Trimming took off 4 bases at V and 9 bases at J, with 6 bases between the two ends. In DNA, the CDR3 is TGTGCCAGCAGCTCGGACAGGGAGCTGTTTTTT. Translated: CASSSDRELFF. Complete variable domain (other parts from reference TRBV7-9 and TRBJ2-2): DTGVSQNPRHKITKRGQNVTFRCDPISEHNRLYWYRQTLGQGPEFLTYFQNEAQLEKSRLLSDRFSAERPKGSFSTLEIQRTEQGDSAMYLCASSSDRELFFGEGSRLTVL.

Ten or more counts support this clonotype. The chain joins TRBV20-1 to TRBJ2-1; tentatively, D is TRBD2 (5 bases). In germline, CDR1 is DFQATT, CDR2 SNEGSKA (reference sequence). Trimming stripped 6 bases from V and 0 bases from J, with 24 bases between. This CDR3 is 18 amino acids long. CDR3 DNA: TGCAGTGCCTGGCGGTCGGGGTTAGTCCCTGGCTCCTACAATGAGCAGTTCTTC. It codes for CSAWRSGLVPGSYNEQFF.

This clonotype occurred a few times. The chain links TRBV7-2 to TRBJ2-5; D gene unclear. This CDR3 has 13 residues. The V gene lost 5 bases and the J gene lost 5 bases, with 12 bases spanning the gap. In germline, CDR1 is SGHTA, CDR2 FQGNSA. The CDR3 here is CASSPRPSETQYF. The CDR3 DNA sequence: TGTGCCAGCAGCCCGCGTCCTTCGGAGACCCAGTACTTC. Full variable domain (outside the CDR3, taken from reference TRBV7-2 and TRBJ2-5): GAGVSQSPSNKVTEKGKDVELRCDPISGHTALYWYRQSLGQGLEFLIYFQGNSAPDKSGLPSDRFSAERTGGSVSTLTIQRTQQEDSAVYLCASSPRPSETQYFGPGTRLLVL.

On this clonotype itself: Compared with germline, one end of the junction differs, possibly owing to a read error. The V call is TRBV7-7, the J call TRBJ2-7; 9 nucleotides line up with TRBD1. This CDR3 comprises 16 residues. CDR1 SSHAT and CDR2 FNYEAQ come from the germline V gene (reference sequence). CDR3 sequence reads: CASSLSTGTGPGEQYF. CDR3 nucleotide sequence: TGTGCTAGCAGCTTATCGACCGGGACAGGGCCAGGCGAGCAGTACTTC.

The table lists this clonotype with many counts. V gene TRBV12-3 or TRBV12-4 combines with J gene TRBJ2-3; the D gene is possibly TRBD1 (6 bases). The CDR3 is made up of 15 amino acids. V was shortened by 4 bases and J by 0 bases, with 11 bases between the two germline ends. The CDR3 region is CASSSHRVSTDTQYF. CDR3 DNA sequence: TGTGCCAGCAGTTCCCACAGGGTGAGCACAGATACGCAGTATTTT.

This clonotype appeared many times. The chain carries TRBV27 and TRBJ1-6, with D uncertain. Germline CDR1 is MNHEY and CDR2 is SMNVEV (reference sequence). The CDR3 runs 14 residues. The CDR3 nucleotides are TGTGTATCGGGGAATTCTGCCTATAATTCACCCCTCCACTTT. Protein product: CVSGNSAYNSPLHF.

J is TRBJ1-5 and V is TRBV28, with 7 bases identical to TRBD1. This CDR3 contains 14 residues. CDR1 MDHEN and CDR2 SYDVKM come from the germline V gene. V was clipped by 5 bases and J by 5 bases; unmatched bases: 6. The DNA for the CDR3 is TGTGCCAGCAGTCCGACAGGGAGGGATCAGCCCCAGCATTTT. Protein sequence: CASSPTGRDQPQHF.

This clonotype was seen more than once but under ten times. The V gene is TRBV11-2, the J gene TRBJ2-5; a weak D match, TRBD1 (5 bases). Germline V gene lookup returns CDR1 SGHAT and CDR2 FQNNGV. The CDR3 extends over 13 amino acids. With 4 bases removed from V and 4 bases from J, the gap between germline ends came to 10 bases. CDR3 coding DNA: TGTGCCAGCAGCTCTAGACAGAGAGAGACCCAGTACTTC. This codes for CASSSRQRETQYF.